One and the same sample provided the 18 T cell receptor beta chains below, sequenced in a study of cytomegalovirus exposure and HLA in healthy donors. Primers: 60 Vbeta forward and 13 Jbeta reverse. Data came from immunoSEQ multiplex PCR; TCRdb stores just in-frame clones and leaves some out. The data contain 200,000 or so clones, approximately 78% of them singletons. What was sequenced was PBMCs. These receptors were collected from a woman in her 40s in good health and CMV-seronegative.

V is TRBV5-4 and J is TRBJ1-1, with D uncertain. Trimming shortened V by 0 bases and J by 8 bases, and 11 bases separated the two germline ends. This CDR3 is 13 amino acids long. Germline CDR1 SGHNT, CDR2 YYREEE (reference sequence). The CDR3 sequence is CASSLERGSEAFF. CDR3 in DNA: TGTGCCAGCAGCTTGGAACGGGGTTCGGAAGCTTTCTTT.

Worth noting for this clone: One end of the junction does not line up with germline, which may come from a read error. This chain connects TRBV2 to TRBJ1-4; TRBD1 agrees at 7 bases. Germline V gene lookup returns CDR1 SNHLY and CDR2 FYNNEI. This CDR3 contains 15 residues. CDR3 DNA: TGTGCCAGTTCCAGAGACAGGGCAGCTAAGGAAAAACTGTTTTTT. Encoded protein: CASSRDRAAKEKLFF.

This chain connects TRBV30 to TRBJ1-3; 10 bases agree with TRBD1. Germline CDR1 and CDR2: GTSNPN and SVGIG (reference sequence). V dropped 7 bases and J dropped 4; count of bases not matched to a gene: 4. The CDR3 totals 13 residues. CDR3 in DNA: TGTGCCTCGACAGGGGGCGGGGGAAACACCATATATTTT. Protein sequence: CASTGGGGNTIYF.

The chain is built from TRBV28 and TRBJ2-3, with TRBD2 matching over 7 bases. CDR1 is MDHEN and CDR2 is SYDVKM in the germline V gene. The CDR3 covers 14 residues. The V segment lost 9 bases and the J segment 4 bases; nucleotides outside the gene matches: 10. The CDR3 region is CASSREGGPDTQYF. The CDR3 DNA is TGTGCCAGTAGCCGCGAGGGAGGGCCAGATACGCAGTATTTT.

This clone appeared a single time. The genes are TRBV5-1 and TRBJ1-2, with D maybe TRBD1 (6 bases). V lost 4 bases, J lost 7 bases, and 17 bases lay in between. CDR3 length equals 14 residues. Per germline, CDR1 SGHRS and CDR2 YFSETQ. The CDR3 region is CASSPENRAGGYTF. CDR3 DNA: TGCGCCAGCAGCCCAGAAAACAGGGCGGGTGGCTACACCTTC.

The V call is TRBV6-5, the J call TRBJ2-3; a possible D gene is TRBD1 (6 bases). CDR3 size: 15 residues. Germline CDR1 reads MNHEY; CDR2 reads SVGAGI. Trimming took off 4 bases at V and 0 bases at J, with 11 bases between the two ends. This chain's CDR3 is CASSSRGSSTDTQYF. The CDR3 DNA follows: TGTGCCAGCAGTTCCAGGGGATCTAGCACAGATACGCAGTATTTT.

The chain employs TRBV27 and TRBJ2-1; 8 positions agree with TRBD1. Trimming took 2 bases from V and 4 from J; bases not matched to a gene: 4. The length of the CDR3 is 15 residues. Per the germline V gene, CDR1 is MNHEY and CDR2 is SMNVEV (reference sequence). The CDR3 sequence is CASSLPGTGYNEQFF. Written as DNA, the CDR3 is TGTGCCAGCAGTTTACCTGGGACAGGTTACAATGAGCAGTTCTTC.

The gene calls are TRBV5-1 and TRBJ1-1; TRBD1 matches 7 bases. The CDR3 runs 17 residues. V dropped 4 bases and J dropped 0; count of bases not matched to a gene: 12. The germline CDR1 and CDR2 sequences are SGHRS and YFSETQ. CDR3 protein: CASSGGGLLKMNTEAFF. The CDR3 coding sequence is TGCGCCAGCAGCGGAGGGGGCCTACTCAAAATGAACACTGAAGCTTTCTTT.

This clone was seen once. Sequence at one end of the junction differs from germline and may be a read error. The chain carries TRBV14 and TRBJ1-4, with D unclear. There are 13 residues in the CDR3. Germline CDR1 SGHDN, CDR2 FVKESK. CDR3 nucleotide sequence: TGTGCCAGCTCTCGGGGAACTAGTGAAAAACTGTTTTTT. The encoded protein is CASSRGTSEKLFF.

The V and J genes are TRBV5-4 and TRBJ1-2, with 8 positions matching TRBD1. This CDR3 has 14 amino acids. V gave up 0 bases and J gave up 4 bases; unmatched junction bases: 2. CDR1 is SGHNT and CDR2 is YYREEE in the germline V gene (reference sequence). CDR3 coding DNA: TGTGCCAGCAGCTTGGTAGGACAGGGCTATGGCTACACCTTC. Encoded protein: CASSLVGQGYGYTF.

The J gene is TRBJ2-7, the V gene TRBV6-1; perhaps TRBD2 as D (6 bases). This CDR3 region has 17 residues. The V end lost 1 base, the J end lost 0 bases, and 16 bases lay between the germline ends. Per the germline V gene, CDR1 is MNHNS and CDR2 is SASEGT. As DNA, the CDR3 is TGTGCCAGCAGTGAAGGAGTCAGGTCGGAGGGCTCCTACGAGCAGTACTTC. This sequence encodes CASSEGVRSEGSYEQYF.

V usage is TRBV7-2 and J usage is TRBJ2-5; possibly TRBD2 for D (6 bases). The better agreement between TRBJ2-7 and the DNA end casts doubt on the J call. Germline values: CDR1 SGHTA, CDR2 FQGNSA. The CDR3 is made up of 14 amino acids. The CDR3 DNA is TGTGCCAGCGGGGTAGTGGGCGGGGCCTACGAGCAGTACTTC. Its translation: CASGVVGGAYEQYF.

The chain joins TRBV29-1 to TRBJ1-2, with 10 bases matching TRBD1. The CDR3 covers 14 residues. In germline, CDR1 is SQVTM, CDR2 ANQGSEA. Unmatched junction bases numbered 8, after V lost 4 bases and J lost 6 bases. The CDR3 DNA reads TGCAGCGTTGGGACCCGACAGGGGGCCGATGGCTACACCTTC. It encodes CSVGTRQGADGYTF.

This clone was seen a few times. The gene calls are TRBV4-1 and TRBJ1-5, with D perhaps TRBD1 (6 bases). The CDR3 contains 17 residues. Trimming left V 0 bases short and J 2 bases short, with 14 bases between. Germline values: CDR1 MGHRA, CDR2 YSYEKL. The CDR3 region has the DNA TGCGCCAGCAGCCAAGAAGTGGGGGCTCGGGGCAATCAGCCCCAGCATTTT. Translated: CASSQEVGARGNQPQHF.

This clone has a handful of counts. The V gene is TRBV6-5, the J gene TRBJ2-5; maybe TRBD2 (6 bases). CDR1 and CDR2 (germline): MNHEY, SVGAGI. CDR3 size: 12 residues. Trimming shortened V by 4 bases and J by 3 bases, and 6 bases separated the two germline ends. The CDR3 region is CASSSGEETQYF. CDR3 in DNA: TGTGCCAGCAGTTCGGGAGAAGAGACCCAGTACTTC.

The V gene is TRBV28, the J gene TRBJ2-3, with D tentatively TRBD2 (5 bases). CDR1 is MDHEN, CDR2 SYDVKM, per germline. V was pared by 4 bases and J by 5 bases, with 16 bases between. This CDR3 comprises 15 residues. In nucleotides, the CDR3 is TGTGCCAGCAGTTCCTCGGACTGGGCGGTAGATACGCAGTATTTT. It yields the protein CASSSSDWAVDTQYF.

This chain joins TRBV2 and TRBJ2-7; 9 bases are a match to TRBD1. This CDR3 is built from 14 residues. With 6 bases clipped from V and 3 bases from J, the junction kept 6 bases outside the gene matches. CDR1 and CDR2 from the germline V gene are SNHLY and FYNNEI. CDR3 sequence reads: CASSAGTGIYEQYF. In DNA, the CDR3 is TGTGCCAGCAGCGCCGGGACAGGGATCTACGAGCAGTACTTC.

This sequence joins TRBV7-9 and TRBJ1-4, with 7 positions matching TRBD1. CDR3 length: 16 amino acids. CDR1 is SEHNR, CDR2 FQNEAQ, per germline (reference sequence). Germline trimming cut 5 bases from V and 0 bases from J; bases unmatched to any gene: 6. CDR3 sequence: CASSVRQGSTNEKLFF. The CDR3 DNA follows: TGTGCCAGCAGCGTCCGACAGGGCTCAACTAATGAAAAACTGTTTTTT.